One T cell receptor beta chain is described in this entry. No antigen is known for it. This record comes from a study of PD-1 blockade in mismatch repair-deficient tumors. For the study at large: Patients had 12 mismatch repair-deficient cancer types, all previously treated and progressing. Study findings and constraints: Rapid post-treatment expansion, then contraction, generally preceding radiologic response, marked tumor-resident clones.

All patients were mismatch repair deficient, assessed by either PCR or immunohistochemistry. The TCR-sequenced patients were a few responders to pembrolizumab. The data were produced by immunoSEQ multiplex PCR, yet TCRdb's version contains in-frame clones alone and is incomplete. Altogether 120,000 or so clones are present, roughly nine tenths being singletons, with the ten largest covering roughly 14%. Germline-derived CDR1 and CDR2 are MDHEN and SYDVKM. V was pared by 7 bases and J by 7 bases, with 23 bases between. CDR3 size: 15 residues. The sequence came from an adult with mismatch repair-deficient cancer. The chain combines TRBV28 with TRBJ2-7, with D perhaps TRBD1 or TRBD2 (5 bases each). The sequencing used peripheral blood, collected 44 weeks after starting pembrolizumab. The CDR3 DNA sequence: TGTGCCAGCACCACGGGGATCAGGGCCCCATGGGAGCAGTACTTC. Residues: CASTTGIRAPWEQYF.